This T cell receptor beta chain stems from a study of blood T cell repertoires in COVID-19. Study-level background: Samples taken during acute and convalescent COVID-19 were collected in the United States, Italy and Spain. Sources were T cells, B-cell-depleted T cells, or PBMCs; the material itself was cDNA or gDNA.

As processed by the authors: Scientists estimated how many nucleated cells there were by amplifying reference gene primers. The method was immunoSEQ multiplex PCR; TCRdb's version includes in-frame clones alone and lacks a portion of them. Clonal size and the V and J genes are those of that table, whereas D and trimming came from the DNA. The sample includes 110,000 or so clones, just under 90% of them seen just once. The ends were cut back, 3 bases at V and 4 bases at J, with 9 bases in the middle. The CDR3 contains 12 residues. Germline CDR1 and CDR2: DFQATT and SNEGSKA (reference sequence). The sequencing sample was made of peripheral blood. The TCR was taken from a woman aged 50 to 60 with acute or convalescent COVID-19. V and J are TRBV20-1 and TRBJ2-5; the D gene is possibly TRBD2 (6 bases). CDR3 in DNA: TGCAGTGCTAGTTTCGGGGGAGAGACCCAGTACTTC. Its translation is CSASFGGETQYF.